This T cell receptor beta chain was sequenced for a study of T-cell reconstitution after alpha-beta-depleted transplantation in children. Overall study findings and caveats: The origin of high day-60 TCRbeta diversity in some patients lay in surviving recipient T cells and thymic progenitors. Reportedly, only several hundred clones from non-depleted graft cells drove alpha-beta T-cell counts at about two months.

A TCRbeta library incorporating unique molecular identifiers was prepared. Each CDR3 protein is one row after TCRdb ran MiXCR on the PCR reads. This sample has 200,000 to 250,000 distinct CDR3 sequences; around 25% occur once, and the top ten carry about 2.8%. Unmatched junction bases numbered 6, after V lost 5 bases and J lost 10 bases. CDR3 size: 13 residues. Germline assignment: CDR1 DFQATT and CDR2 SNEGSKA (reference sequence). This clonotype was counted between two and nine times. The antigen is not known. The sequence was obtained from a girl aged 2 to 9 with Fanconi anemia, due to receive a stem cell transplant. The sequences come from PBMCs, collected before TCRalphabeta/CD19-depleted stem cell transplant. The chain links TRBV20-1 to TRBJ2-1; 12 nucleotides agree with TRBD2. CDR3 in amino acids: CSASSGRGREQFF. CDR3 nucleotides: TGCAGTGCTTCTAGCGGGAGGGGTCGGGAGCAGTTCTTC.